This TCR beta chain was documented in a study of blood T cell repertoires in COVID-19. Assay used: immunoSEQ multiplex PCR; TCRdb lists only in-frame clones, some missing. The repertoire holds 110,000 to 150,000 clones, with over 80% as singletons. CDR1 and CDR2 (germline): MDHEN, SYDVKM. V lost 9 bases and J 7 bases, leaving 16 bases between the germline ends. This CDR3 has 13 amino acids. V gene TRBV28 combines with J gene TRBJ2-1; a possible D gene is TRBD1 (7 bases). This TCR was recovered from a human donor in a cohort sampled during active COVID-19. The sequenced material came from peripheral blood. CDR3 region: CASGGGGANEQFF. CDR3 DNA sequence: TGTGCCAGTGGTGGAGGGGGCGCAAATGAGCAGTTCTTC.